Below, 30 T cell receptor beta chains from the same sample are listed, as sequenced in a study of blood T cell repertoires in COVID-19. Clones were sequenced by immunoSEQ multiplex PCR, and TCRdb holds only the in-frame ones, with some missing. The sample comprises 150,000 to 200,000 clones, around 80% of which are singletons, and 15% to 20% rests with the top ten. The sequenced material came from peripheral blood. The receptors stem from a woman aged 80 or older with acute or convalescent COVID-19.

The chain joins TRBV12-2 to TRBJ1-2; no DNA check was done on the table's D call, TRBD1. TRBV12-2 is a pseudogene segment. The CDR3 runs to 16 residues. CDR3 residues: CASRLAKRGRNYGYTF. The CDR3 region has the DNA TGTGCAAGTCGCTTAGCGAAGAGGGGGCGTAACTATGGCTACACCTTC.

The chain uses TRBV15 and TRBJ1-1, with 9 bases aligning to TRBD1. Germline V CDR1 and CDR2: LNHNV, YYDKDF (reference sequence). With V trimmed by 3 bases and J by 3 bases, 14 bases remained unmatched. The CDR3 covers 18 residues. This CDR3 reads CATSRGFLQGAKDTEAFF. The CDR3 bases are TGTGCCACCAGCAGGGGTTTTTTACAGGGGGCGAAGGACACTGAAGCTTTCTTT.

This clone has only a few counts. The chain recombines TRBV9 with TRBJ2-1; 11 nucleotides line up with TRBD2. Germline CDR1 reads SGDLS; CDR2 reads YYNGEE. CDR3 length: 14 amino acids. With 0 bases clipped from V and 9 bases from J, the junction kept 2 bases outside the gene matches. Here the CDR3 DNA reads TGTGCCAGCAGCGTAGCCCTAGCGGGGGGTGAGCAGTTCTTC. Encoded protein: CASSVALAGGEQFF.

This clone was found a few times. The DNA of the CDR3 is TGTGCCAGCGAACTAGCAGGGTGGGGGAACACTGAAGCTTTCTTT. The encoded protein is CASELAGWGNTEAFF. V gene TRBV27 combines with J gene TRBJ1-1, with a weak D call TRBD1 (5 bases). The CDR3 has 15 residues. Germline values: CDR1 MNHEY, CDR2 SMNVEV (reference sequence). With 8 bases removed from V and 1 base from J, the gap between germline ends came to 17 bases.

This chain joins TRBV19 and TRBJ2-3; TRBD1 aligns across 10 bases. Unmatched junction bases numbered 1, after V lost 3 bases and J lost 1 base. The CDR3 length is 15 residues. The V gene's germline CDR1 is LNHDA and CDR2 SQIVND (reference sequence). This chain's CDR3 is CASSIGTGGTDTQYF. The CDR3 nucleotides read TGTGCCAGTAGTATCGGGACAGGGGGCACAGATACGCAGTATTTT.

V gene TRBV20-1 combines with J gene TRBJ2-1, with 8 bases fitting TRBD2. With V trimmed by 3 bases and J by 8 bases, 9 bases remained unmatched. CDR3 length: 14 residues. Germline values: CDR1 DFQATT, CDR2 SNEGSKA (reference sequence). This CDR3 is CSASPGGRRDEQFF. The CDR3 DNA reads TGCAGTGCTAGTCCCGGCGGGAGGAGGGATGAGCAGTTCTTC.

This clone has just a few counts. This chain joins TRBV10-3 and TRBJ2-2; D is perhaps TRBD2 (6 bases). Germline V lookup: CDR1 ENHRY, CDR2 SYGVKD. This CDR3 spans 13 amino acids. V dropped 6 bases and J dropped 5 bases, with 10 bases sitting between them. The chain's CDR3 is CAIRGLLTGELFF. The CDR3, as DNA: TGTGCCATCAGGGGACTGCTTACCGGGGAGCTGTTTTTT.

The V and J genes are TRBV7-2 and TRBJ1-5, with D possibly being TRBD1 (6 bases). The ends were cut back, 1 base at V and 7 bases at J, with 11 bases in the middle. The CDR3 is 14 residues long. In germline, CDR1 is SGHTA, CDR2 FQGNSA. CDR3 coding DNA: TGTGCCAGCAGCTTAGTATCTGGGGGCCAGCCCCAGCATTTT. Protein sequence: CASSLVSGGQPQHF. The full variable domain, its missing parts supplied by reference TRBV7-2 and TRBJ1-5, is GAGVSQSPSNKVTEKGKDVELRCDPISGHTALYWYRQSLGQGLEFLIYFQGNSAPDKSGLPSDRFSAERTGGSVSTLTIQRTQQEDSAVYLCASSLVSGGQPQHFGDGTRLSIL.

The gene calls are TRBV7-8 and TRBJ2-3, with TRBD2 matching over 11 bases. CDR3 length: 18 residues. CDR1 is SGHVS, CDR2 FQNEAQ, per germline. V was pared by 2 bases and J by 6 bases, with 13 bases of the junction left unmatched. The CDR3 region has the DNA TGTGCCAGCAGCTTACTTAGCGGGGGGGCTAAAAGGGCGGATACGCAGTATTTT. It translates to CASSLLSGGAKRADTQYF.

The J gene is TRBJ2-7, the V gene TRBV18; D is unresolved. This CDR3 spans 14 amino acids. Germline values: CDR1 KGHSH, CDR2 LQKENI. V lost 1 base to trimming and J lost 1 base, with 8 bases between them. In DNA form, the CDR3 reads TGTGCCAGCTCACCACGGCACAATTCCTACGAGCAGTACTTC. Protein: CASSPRHNSYEQYF.

The rearrangement links TRBV7-2 to TRBJ2-7; 7 positions match TRBD1. Germline-derived CDR1 and CDR2 are SGHTA and FQGNSA. J was trimmed by 5 bases and V by 0 bases; bases with no gene match: 4. CDR3 length: 14 amino acids. This CDR3 reads CASSLAQGIHEQYF. The CDR3 DNA sequence: TGTGCCAGCAGCTTAGCACAGGGGATCCACGAGCAGTACTTC.

The chain is built from TRBV18 and TRBJ2-5, with 12 bases aligning to TRBD2. The CDR3 consists of 17 residues. V was pared by 4 bases and J by 5 bases, with 11 bases of the junction left unmatched. In germline, CDR1 is KGHSH, CDR2 LQKENI. The CDR3 region is CASSRYGLAGRGETQYF. As DNA, the CDR3 is TGTGCCAGCTCACGATACGGACTAGCGGGAAGAGGGGAGACCCAGTACTTC.

This sequence joins TRBV5-6 and TRBJ2-5, with TRBD1 matching over 8 bases. J was trimmed by 1 base and V by 5 bases; bases with no gene match: 7. Germline V lookup: CDR1 SGHDT, CDR2 YYEEEE. CDR3 length: 15 amino acids. CDR3 DNA: TGTGCCAGCAGTTCAACCGACAGGGGCCAAGAGACCCAGTACTTC. Translated, it gives CASSSTDRGQETQYF.

The rearrangement links TRBV11-1 to TRBJ1-6; 7 positions agree with TRBD1. Looked up from germline, CDR1 is SGHAT and CDR2 is FQDESV (reference sequence). CDR3 size: 13 residues. With V trimmed by 7 bases and J by 7 bases, 4 bases remained unmatched. This CDR3 is CASTGQSNSPLHF. CDR3 DNA sequence: TGTGCCAGCACGGGACAGTCAAATTCACCCCTCCACTTT.

The chain employs TRBV19 and TRBJ2-6, with D perhaps matching TRBD1 (5 bases). Trimming shortened V by 4 bases and J by 0 bases, and 13 bases separated the two germline ends. The CDR3 is made up of 17 amino acids. Germline CDR1 and CDR2: LNHDA and SQIVND (reference sequence). CDR3: CASSRTPPGSGANVLTF. In DNA form, the CDR3 reads TGTGCCAGTAGTAGGACACCACCTGGCTCTGGGGCCAACGTCCTGACTTTC.

This clone showed up just a few times. The chain carries TRBV6-6 and TRBJ1-1, with D unresolved. The V gene's germline CDR1 is MNHNY and CDR2 SVGAGI (reference sequence). V lost 6 bases to trimming and J lost 3 bases, with 17 bases between them. The CDR3 spans 15 residues. In DNA, the CDR3 is TGTGCCAGCAGCAACGACATTGGGTATTACACTGAAGCTTTCTTT. Amino acids: CASSNDIGYYTEAFF.

V and J are TRBV20-1 and TRBJ2-7; D gene uncertain. The germline V and J ends were trimmed by 3 bases and 4 bases, with 7 bases remaining between them. This CDR3 spans 11 amino acids. In germline, CDR1 is DFQATT, CDR2 SNEGSKA (reference sequence). The CDR3 is CSARQQYEQYF. The CDR3 DNA reads TGCAGTGCTAGGCAACAGTACGAGCAGTACTTC.

The gene calls are TRBV5-1 and TRBJ2-1; TRBD1 agrees at 9 bases. V was pared by 0 bases and J by 4 bases, with 5 bases of the junction left unmatched. Germline CDR1 SGHRS, CDR2 YFSETQ. The CDR3 is made up of 16 amino acids. DNA of the CDR3: TGCGCCAGCAGCTTGGCCCCGGGACAGGGTTACAATGAGCAGTTCTTC. Protein: CASSLAPGQGYNEQFF.

The chain is built from TRBV27 and TRBJ2-7; 12 bases align to TRBD2. The CDR3 spans 14 residues. V dropped 5 bases and J dropped 2; count of bases not matched to a gene: 1. The germline V gene has CDR1 MNHEY and CDR2 SMNVEV (reference sequence). For the CDR3, the DNA is TGTGCCAGCAGTCGGACTAGCGGGACCTACGAGCAGTACTTC. This encodes CASSRTSGTYEQYF.

The chain couples TRBV2 to TRBJ1-2; 7 positions match TRBD1. Trimming removed 9 bases from V and 0 bases from J; junction bases left unmatched: 7. This CDR3 comprises 14 residues. CDR1 is SNHLY, CDR2 FYNNEI, per germline. CDR3 loop: CARNRGPTNYGYTF. In DNA form, the CDR3 reads TGTGCCAGAAACAGGGGCCCAACTAACTATGGCTACACCTTC.

The table lists this clone with a count of one. The chain joins TRBV7-9 to TRBJ2-7; possible D gene TRBD2, 5 bases. Germline CDR1 is SEHNR and CDR2 is FQNEAQ (reference sequence). The V end lost 5 bases, the J end lost 0 bases, and 14 bases lay between the germline ends. This CDR3 has 15 amino acids. The CDR3 region has the DNA TGTGCCAGCAGCAGCCCCGAGCGGACCTCCTACGAGCAGTACTTC. Amino acid sequence: CASSSPERTSYEQYF.

This clone was found once. The rearrangement uses TRBV18 and TRBJ1-2, with TRBD1 identical over 8 bases. The J segment lost 8 bases and the V segment lost 2 bases, leaving 10 bases of the junction unmatched. The CDR3 covers 15 residues. Germline lookup yields CDR1 KGHSH and CDR2 LQKENI. The CDR3 DNA is TGTGCCAGCTCACCATCCCGGACAGGGAACGGCGGCTACACCTTC. Protein: CASSPSRTGNGGYTF.

This clone was picked up a small number of times. V and J are TRBV5-8 and TRBJ2-7; D is possibly TRBD1 (5 bases). The CDR3 sequence is 13 residues long. The V end lost 6 bases, the J end lost 3 bases, and 13 bases lay between the germline ends. Germline V gene sequence: CDR1 SGHTS, CDR2 YDEGEE. Written as DNA, the CDR3 is TGTGCCAGCACAATACAGGAATTCTACGAGCAGTACTTC. The encoded protein is CASTIQEFYEQYF. The complete variable domain, with remaining parts taken from reference TRBV5-8 and TRBJ2-7, reads EAGVTQSPTHLIKTRGQQATLRCSPISGHTSVYWYQQALGLGLQFLLWYDEGEERNRGNFPPRFSGRQFPNYSSELNVNALELEDSALYLCASTIQEFYEQYFGPGTRLTVT.

This chain uses TRBV29-1 with TRBJ2-1; D possibly corresponds to TRBD1 (5 bases). V lost 6 bases to trimming and J lost 0 bases, with 9 bases between them. Germline loops: CDR1 SQVTM, CDR2 ANQGSEA. CDR3 length: 13 residues. This CDR3 is CSVTGSSYNEQFF. The CDR3 nucleotides are TGCAGCGTCACAGGAAGCTCCTACAATGAGCAGTTCTTC.

The V gene is TRBV6-5, the J gene TRBJ2-7; 9 nucleotides line up with TRBD1. The germline gives CDR1 MNHEY, CDR2 SVGAGI. Trimming at V came to 7 bases and at J to 4 bases, leaving 11 bases not matched to a gene. The CDR3 contains 15 residues. The CDR3: CASTQPGQGIYEQYF. In DNA form, the CDR3 reads TGTGCCAGCACTCAACCGGGACAGGGTATATACGAGCAGTACTTC.

The V call is TRBV19, the J call TRBJ2-2; 9 bases are shared with TRBD1. Germline loops: CDR1 LNHDA, CDR2 SQIVND (reference sequence). V lost 3 bases to trimming and J lost 4 bases; unmatched junction nucleotides: 3. CDR3 size: 15 residues. The CDR3 loop reads CASSIGQGSTGELFF. DNA of the CDR3: TGTGCCAGTAGTATCGGACAGGGGAGCACCGGGGAGCTGTTTTTT.

The chain couples TRBV3-1 (or the pseudogene TRBV3-2) to TRBJ2-7; 8 nucleotides agree with TRBD2. V lost 4 bases to trimming and J lost 7 bases; unmatched junction nucleotides: 15. This CDR3 is 16 amino acids long. Germline values: CDR1 LGHDT, CDR2 YNNKEL (reference sequence). The DNA for the CDR3 is TGTGCCAGCAGCCCCCCCAGCGGGAGTAGATTCGGGGAGCAGTACTTC. Translating it yields CASSPPSGSRFGEQYF.

This chain connects TRBV7-2 to TRBJ2-2, with 7 bases identical to TRBD2. J lost 4 bases, V lost 6 bases, and 8 bases had no gene match. CDR1 and CDR2 from the germline V gene are SGHTA and FQGNSA. The CDR3 is made up of 15 amino acids. CDR3 nucleotide sequence: TGTGCCAGCAGATCGAGCGGGGTTGCCACCGGGGAGCTGTTTTTT. It specifies CASRSSGVATGELFF.

The count of this clone is one. The J gene is TRBJ1-4, the V gene TRBV29-1, with a possible D match to TRBD1 (6 bases). CDR3 size: 16 residues. The ends were cut back, 6 bases at V and 0 bases at J, with 17 bases in the middle. CDR1 and CDR2 from the germline V gene are SQVTM and ANQGSEA. This CDR3 is CSVRGGAGTTNEKLFF. The DNA for the CDR3 is TGCAGCGTCCGAGGGGGGGCGGGAACAACTAATGAAAAACTGTTTTTT.

The rearrangement links TRBV5-5 to TRBJ2-3; 8 bases agree with TRBD1. Germline V gene lookup returns CDR1 SGHKS and CDR2 YYEKEE (reference sequence). V shed 4 bases, J shed 1 base, and the junction held 5 bases outside the gene matches. The CDR3 totals 15 residues. The CDR3 loop reads CASSSSRGRTDTQYF. CDR3 nucleotide sequence: TGTGCCAGCAGCAGCAGCAGGGGGCGCACAGATACGCAGTATTTT.